This T cell receptor (beta chain) was profiled in a study of blood T cells in healthy people across ages. Between the trimmed V and J ends, which lost 5 bases and 2 bases, there was a span of 12 bases. The CDR3 has 14 amino acids. CDR1 is SGHAT and CDR2 is FQNNGV in the germline V gene. Alongside a J-beta primer mix, a sample-barcoded 5' primer served in a second PCR lasting roughly 7 to 11 cycles. MiXCR, run by TCRdb on the 5' RACE reads, gives a single entry per CDR3 protein. The table lists roughly 1,500,000 distinct CDR3 sequences, 42% of them singletons. The chain carries TRBV11-2 and TRBJ1-1; a weak D match, TRBD1 (5 bases). What was sequenced was blood. The TCR sequence derives from a woman under 30 in good health. The CDR3 spells CASSPRWGNTEAFF. The CDR3 DNA is TGTGCCAGCAGCCCTCGTTGGGGCAACACTGAAGCTTTCTTT.